The present T cell receptor beta chain was sequenced within a study of CD8+ T cells in alopecia areata. The overall study: Tofacitinib was taken orally by treated patients, and the dose was 5 to 10 mg twice daily. Notes on the study in general: TCR sharing was clearer in mice than between patients, perhaps partly owing to patient HLA diversity.

The authors extracted RNA and reverse transcribed it into cDNA as the sequencing template. Method: immunoSEQ multiplex PCR; TCRdb's copy keeps in-frame clones and lacks some. The sample has approximately 150,000 clones, around 71% seen once; the top ten hold over 10%. This clone showed up just once. Its cognate antigen is unknown. The CDR3 extends over 14 amino acids. V was pared by 3 bases and J by 2 bases, with 10 bases between. Germline V CDR1 and CDR2: LNHNV, YYDKDF (reference sequence). The sequenced sample was CD8+ T cells sorted from blood, obtained at week 0. The rearrangement joins TRBV15 to TRBJ2-5; D gene uncertain. The sequence was collected from a human donor with alopecia areata. The CDR3 DNA follows: TGTGCCACCAGCAGCATCAGGCTGCAAGAGACCCAGTACTTC. Translation: CATSSIRLQETQYF.